This TCR beta chain was sequenced in a study of shared clonotypes between healthy human individuals. Study observations and caveats: Naive subsets, compared against memory subsets, generally had larger estimated richness values.

Concerning this clone itself: Its antigen is still unknown.

CD45RO-negative cells were positively selected for CCR7, leaving out terminally differentiated effector memory CD45RA+ cells. Using immunoSEQ multiplex PCR, the repertoire was profiled, and TCRdb retains in-frame clones only, with some absent. The sample lists about 2.1 million clones, roughly 95% seen once, with less than 2% in the top ten. CDR1 and CDR2 (germline): SGDLS, YYNGEE. V trimming: 3 bases; J trimming: 2 bases; junction bases outside the gene matches: 5. The CDR3 sequence is 15 residues long. The chain recombines TRBV9 with TRBJ1-2, with 9 bases aligning to TRBD1. What was sequenced was naive CD8+ T cells from PBMCs. The TCR was taken from a man younger than 30 in good health. Some clones in this sample may be carry-over from other donors' samples. The CDR3, as DNA: TGTGCCAGCAGCGCTGACAGGGGGGGAAACTATGGCTACACCTTC. Its protein is CASSADRGGNYGYTF.